This TCR beta chain was obtained from a study of T-cell memory formation after mild COVID-19 (dated by TCRdb to about 2021). For the study in its entirety: TCR sequence clusters from the two donors were found to be largely donor specific. T-cell clones expanding and contracting after mild COVID-19 in a couple of donors were tracked by longitudinal TCRalpha and TCRbeta repertoire sequencing. Two young, previously healthy adult volunteers, one female and one male, were included in the cohort. The full study reports these points: From day 15 to 85, contracting clones showed balanced CD4/CD8 phenotypes, whereas a second wave of clones that expanded from day 15 to 37 leaned towards CD4+. Only a couple of mild cases were covered by the study, and larger cohorts that include severe cases with pre-infection samples were considered necessary. Contracting CD4+ clones were located mainly in the CM and EM memory subsets, whereas CD8+ clones were found to be enriched in EMRA. The second-wave clones that peaked on day 37 were not confirmed to be SARS-CoV-2 specific. Some responding clones were detected in pre-infection memory, which suggested that pre-existing cross-reactive memory T cells had joined the SARS-CoV-2 response.

Ficoll-Paque density gradient centrifugation was the method used to isolate PBMCs. About this clonotype itself: Its cognate antigen has yet to be identified. Per-nucleotide qualities are absent, and no much larger clonotype sits a single base away.

The sequencer was an Illumina NovaSeq 6000. cDNA libraries for TCRalpha and TCRbeta were prepared by 5'RACE using constant-segment primers, with sample barcodes and unique molecular identifiers added. RNA was extracted from every sample with Trizol reagent. The libraries were amplified in two PCR steps, and the second step added a second sample barcode and Illumina TruSeq adapters. Sequencing of the libraries was done on an Illumina NovaSeq, producing 2 x 150 bp paired-end reads. On the study's bioinformatics: The reads were demultiplexed and collapsed into UMI-guided consensus sequences using migec v1.2.7. With mixcr v2.1.11, UMI consensuses were aligned to TRA and TRB V and J templates and assembled into clonotypes. A clonotype was counted as expanded or contracted only when both edgeR and NoisET called the clonotype significant, with the noise models trained on biological replicates. For edgeR calls, the cutoffs were a false discovery rate-adjusted p below 0.01 and a log2 fold-change threshold of 1. As an exploratory analysis of dynamics, max-normalized trajectories of the 1000 most abundant clonotypes were examined by PCA with hierarchical clustering. Separately sequenced CD4+ and CD8+ repertoires were used to assign the CD4 or CD8 phenotype of responding clones. TCRdb reworked the public reads: Q25 trimming with fastp, MiXCR clone assembly, productive beta chains retained. Entries that share a CDR3 protein sequence are merged under the most common genes and DNA. In this record, the V and J calls reflect TCRdb's handling and not the investigators' own analysis. Recorded for this sample are a few hundred thousand distinct CDR3 sequences; about 17% of them occurred a single time. The ten largest make up approximately 21% of the sample.

V and J are truncated by 8 bases and 8 bases respectively, leaving an intervening sequence of 17 bases. Spanning cysteine to phenylalanine, the CDR3 consists of 14 amino acids. The DNA shown is the 42-base CDR3, in frame from base 1. According to the germline V gene, CDR1 reads KGHDR and CDR2 reads SFDVKD. The receptor was derived from a man younger than 35 who had mild COVID-19 (a few samples of this study predate the infection). The sample titles of this study are shuffled in the database, so cell type and time point are left out; the donor was told from shared clones. Rearrangement joined TRBV24-1 to TRBJ1-4; the D gene is perhaps TRBD1, on 5 matching bases. The material sequenced was PBMCs or a T cell subset sorted from them (not recorded which). The nucleotide sequence reads TGTGCCACCACCAGGGAGGGATTTCGGGAAAAACTGTTTTTT. Its protein reads: CATTREGFREKLFF.